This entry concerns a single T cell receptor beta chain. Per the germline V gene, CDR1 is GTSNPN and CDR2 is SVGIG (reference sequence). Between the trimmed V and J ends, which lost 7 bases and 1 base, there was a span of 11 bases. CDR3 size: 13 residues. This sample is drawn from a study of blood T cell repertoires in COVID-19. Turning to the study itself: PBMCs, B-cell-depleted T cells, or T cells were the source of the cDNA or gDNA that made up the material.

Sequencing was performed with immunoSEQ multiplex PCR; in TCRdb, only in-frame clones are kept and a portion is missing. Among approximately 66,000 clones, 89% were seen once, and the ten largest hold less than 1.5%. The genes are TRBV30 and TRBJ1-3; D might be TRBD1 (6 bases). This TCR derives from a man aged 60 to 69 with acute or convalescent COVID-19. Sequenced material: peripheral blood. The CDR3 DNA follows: TGTGCCTCCTCCGGACAGTCTGGAAACACCATATATTTT. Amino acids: CASSGQSGNTIYF.